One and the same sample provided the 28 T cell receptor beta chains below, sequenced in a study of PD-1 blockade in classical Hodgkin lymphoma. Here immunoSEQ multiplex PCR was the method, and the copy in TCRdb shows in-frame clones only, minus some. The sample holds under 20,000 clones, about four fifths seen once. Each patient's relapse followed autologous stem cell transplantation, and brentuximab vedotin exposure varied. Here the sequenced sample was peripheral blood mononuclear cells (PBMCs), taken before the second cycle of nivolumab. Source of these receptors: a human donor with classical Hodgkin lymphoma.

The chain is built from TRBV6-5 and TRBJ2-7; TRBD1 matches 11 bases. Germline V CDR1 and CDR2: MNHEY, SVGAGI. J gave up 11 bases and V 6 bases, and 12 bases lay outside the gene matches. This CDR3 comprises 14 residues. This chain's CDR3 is CASRRAGTGGGEYF. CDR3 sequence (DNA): TGTGCCAGCAGAAGAGCCGGGACAGGGGGTGGGGAGTACTTC.

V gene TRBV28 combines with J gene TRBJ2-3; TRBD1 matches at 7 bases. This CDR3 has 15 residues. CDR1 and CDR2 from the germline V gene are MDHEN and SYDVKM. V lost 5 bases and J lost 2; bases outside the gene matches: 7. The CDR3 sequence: CASSPPDRDTDTQYF. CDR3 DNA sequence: TGTGCCAGCAGTCCCCCAGACAGGGACACAGATACGCAGTATTTT.

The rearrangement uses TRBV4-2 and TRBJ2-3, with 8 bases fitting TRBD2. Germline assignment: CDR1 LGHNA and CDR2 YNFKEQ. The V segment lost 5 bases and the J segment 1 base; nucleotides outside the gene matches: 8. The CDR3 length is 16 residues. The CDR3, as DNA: TGTGCCAGCAGCAACCGTGGGCGGGGGGGCACAGATACGCAGTATTTT. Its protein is CASSNRGRGGTDTQYF.

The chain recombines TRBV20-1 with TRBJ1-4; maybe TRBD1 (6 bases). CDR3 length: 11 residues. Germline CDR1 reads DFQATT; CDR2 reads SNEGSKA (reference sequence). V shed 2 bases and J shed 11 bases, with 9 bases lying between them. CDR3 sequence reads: CSARQGTKLFF. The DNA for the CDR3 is TGCAGTGCTAGACAGGGGACGAAACTGTTTTTT.

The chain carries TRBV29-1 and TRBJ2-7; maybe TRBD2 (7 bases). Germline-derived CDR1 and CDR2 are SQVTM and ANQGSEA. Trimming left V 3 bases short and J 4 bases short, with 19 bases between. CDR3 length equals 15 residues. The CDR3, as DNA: TGCAGCGTTGACGCCCCTCGAGGGGGGGGGTACGAGCAGTACTTC. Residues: CSVDAPRGGGYEQYF.

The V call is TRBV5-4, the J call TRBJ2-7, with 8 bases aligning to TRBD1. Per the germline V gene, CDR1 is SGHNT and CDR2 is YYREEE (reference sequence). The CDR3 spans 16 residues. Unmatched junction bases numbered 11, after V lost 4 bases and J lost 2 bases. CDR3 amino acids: CASSPTGGSGAYEQYF. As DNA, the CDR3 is TGTGCCAGCAGCCCCACAGGGGGATCAGGGGCCTACGAGCAGTACTTC.

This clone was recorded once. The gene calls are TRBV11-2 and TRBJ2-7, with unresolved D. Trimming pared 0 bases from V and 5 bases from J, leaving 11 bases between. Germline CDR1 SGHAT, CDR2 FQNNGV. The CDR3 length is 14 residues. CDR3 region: CASSLDLGRDEQYF. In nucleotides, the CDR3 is TGTGCCAGCAGCTTAGATCTAGGAAGGGACGAGCAGTACTTC.

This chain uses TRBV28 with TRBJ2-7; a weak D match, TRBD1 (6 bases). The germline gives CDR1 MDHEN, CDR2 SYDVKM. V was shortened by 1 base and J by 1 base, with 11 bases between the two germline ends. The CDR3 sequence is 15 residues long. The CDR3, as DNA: TGTGCCAGCAGTTTATTGCAGGGGCGTTCCTACGAGCAGTACTTC. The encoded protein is CASSLLQGRSYEQYF.

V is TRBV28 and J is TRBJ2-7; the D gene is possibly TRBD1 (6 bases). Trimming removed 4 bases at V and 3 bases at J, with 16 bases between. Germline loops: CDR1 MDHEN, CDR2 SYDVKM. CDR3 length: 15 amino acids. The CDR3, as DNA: TGTGCCAGCAGTTCCTTCCAGGGGACCCTCTACGAGCAGTACTTC. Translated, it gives CASSSFQGTLYEQYF.

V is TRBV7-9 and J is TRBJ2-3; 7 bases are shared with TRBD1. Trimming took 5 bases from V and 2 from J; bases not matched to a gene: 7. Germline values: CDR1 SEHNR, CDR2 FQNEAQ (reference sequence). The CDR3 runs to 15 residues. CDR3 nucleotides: TGTGCCAGCAGCCCAGGGGACAGTTACACAGATACGCAGTATTTT. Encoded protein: CASSPGDSYTDTQYF.

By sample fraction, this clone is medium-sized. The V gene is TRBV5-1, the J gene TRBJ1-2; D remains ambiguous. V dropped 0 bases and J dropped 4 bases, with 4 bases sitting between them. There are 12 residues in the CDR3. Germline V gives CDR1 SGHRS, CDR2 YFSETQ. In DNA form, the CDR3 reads TGCGCCAGCAGCTTGGCCTCCTATGGCTACACCTTC. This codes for CASSLASYGYTF. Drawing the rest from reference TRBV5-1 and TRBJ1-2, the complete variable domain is KAGVTQTPRYLIKTRGQQVTLSCSPISGHRSVSWYQQTPGQGLQFLFEYFSETQRNKGNFPGRFSGRQFSNSRSEMNVSTLELGDSALYLCASSLASYGYTFGSGTRLTVV.

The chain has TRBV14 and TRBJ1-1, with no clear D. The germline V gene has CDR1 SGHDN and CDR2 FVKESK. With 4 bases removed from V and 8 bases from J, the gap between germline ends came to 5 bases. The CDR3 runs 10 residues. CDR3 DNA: TGTGCCAGCAGCCTTCAAGAAGCTTTCTTT. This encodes CASSLQEAFF.

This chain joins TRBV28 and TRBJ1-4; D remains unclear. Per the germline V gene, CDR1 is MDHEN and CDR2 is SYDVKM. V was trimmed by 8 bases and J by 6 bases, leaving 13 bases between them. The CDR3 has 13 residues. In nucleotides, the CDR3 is TGTGCCAGCCGGCGGGAAGTTCATGAAAAACTGTTTTTT. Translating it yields CASRREVHEKLFF.

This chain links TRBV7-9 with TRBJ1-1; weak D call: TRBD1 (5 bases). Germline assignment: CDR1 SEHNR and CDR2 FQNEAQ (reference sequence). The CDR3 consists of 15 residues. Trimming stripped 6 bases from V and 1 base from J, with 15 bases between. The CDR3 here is CASSYGQVRNTEAFF. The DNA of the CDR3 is TGTGCCAGCAGTTACGGACAAGTTCGGAACACTGAAGCTTTCTTT.

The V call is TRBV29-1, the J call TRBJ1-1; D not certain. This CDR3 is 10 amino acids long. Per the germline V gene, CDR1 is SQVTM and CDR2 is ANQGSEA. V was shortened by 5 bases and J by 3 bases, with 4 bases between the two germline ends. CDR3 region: CSVIHTEAFF. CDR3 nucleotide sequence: TGCAGCGTTATTCACACTGAAGCTTTCTTT.

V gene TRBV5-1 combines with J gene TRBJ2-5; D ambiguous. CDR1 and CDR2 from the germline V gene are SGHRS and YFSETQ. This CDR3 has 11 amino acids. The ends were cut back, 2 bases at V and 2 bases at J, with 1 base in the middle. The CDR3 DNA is TGCGCCAGCAGCTTACAAGAGACCCAGTACTTC. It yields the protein CASSLQETQYF.

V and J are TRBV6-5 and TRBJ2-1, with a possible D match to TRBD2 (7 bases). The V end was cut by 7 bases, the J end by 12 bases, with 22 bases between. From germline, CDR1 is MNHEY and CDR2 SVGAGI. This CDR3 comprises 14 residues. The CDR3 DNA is TGTGCCAGCAACCCGGAGGGGGGGGGCAGGGCGCAGTTCTTC. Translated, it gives CASNPEGGGRAQFF.

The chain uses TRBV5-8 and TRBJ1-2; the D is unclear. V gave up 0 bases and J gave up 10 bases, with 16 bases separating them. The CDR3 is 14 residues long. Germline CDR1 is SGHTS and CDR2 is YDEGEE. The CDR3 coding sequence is TGTGCCAGCAGCTTGGCGGCAGCCGCTGGCCCCTACACCTTC. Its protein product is CASSLAAAAGPYTF.

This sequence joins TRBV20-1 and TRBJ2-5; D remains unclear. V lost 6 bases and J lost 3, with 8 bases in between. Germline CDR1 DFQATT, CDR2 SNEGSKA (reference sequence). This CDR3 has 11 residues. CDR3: CSAEIEETQYF. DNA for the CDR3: TGCAGTGCAGAGATAGAAGAGACCCAGTACTTC.

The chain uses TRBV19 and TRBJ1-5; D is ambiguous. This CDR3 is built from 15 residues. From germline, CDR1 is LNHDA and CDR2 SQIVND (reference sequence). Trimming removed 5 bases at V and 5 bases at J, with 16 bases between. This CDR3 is CASSQWAGGHQPQHF. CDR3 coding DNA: TGTGCCAGTAGTCAATGGGCAGGCGGGCATCAGCCCCAGCATTTT.

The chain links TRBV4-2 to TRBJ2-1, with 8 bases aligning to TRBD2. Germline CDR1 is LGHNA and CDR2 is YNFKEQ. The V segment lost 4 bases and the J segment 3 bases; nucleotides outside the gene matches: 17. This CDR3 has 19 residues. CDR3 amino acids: CASSRIAGTTLAGYNEQFF. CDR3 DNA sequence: TGTGCCAGCAGCCGCATAGCGGGGACCACCCTGGCAGGCTACAATGAGCAGTTCTTC.

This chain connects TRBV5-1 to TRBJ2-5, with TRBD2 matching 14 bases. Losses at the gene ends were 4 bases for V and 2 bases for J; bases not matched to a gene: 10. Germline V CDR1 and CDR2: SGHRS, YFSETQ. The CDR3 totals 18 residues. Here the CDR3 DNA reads TGCGCCAGCAGCCGGGCCCCCTGGACTAGCGGGGGGCAAGAGACCCAGTACTTC. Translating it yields CASSRAPWTSGGQETQYF.

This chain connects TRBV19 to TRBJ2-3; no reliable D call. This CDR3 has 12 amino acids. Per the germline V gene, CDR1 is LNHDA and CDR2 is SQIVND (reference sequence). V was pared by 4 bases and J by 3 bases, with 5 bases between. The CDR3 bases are TGTGCCAGTAGTAGAGAAACAGATACGCAGTATTTT. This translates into CASSRETDTQYF.

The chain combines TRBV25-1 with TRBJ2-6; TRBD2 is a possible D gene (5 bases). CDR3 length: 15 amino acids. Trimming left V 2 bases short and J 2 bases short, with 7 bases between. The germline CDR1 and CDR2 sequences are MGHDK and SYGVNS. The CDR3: CASSEPGTGANVLTF. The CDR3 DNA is TGTGCCAGCAGTGAACCCGGGACTGGGGCCAACGTCCTGACTTTC.

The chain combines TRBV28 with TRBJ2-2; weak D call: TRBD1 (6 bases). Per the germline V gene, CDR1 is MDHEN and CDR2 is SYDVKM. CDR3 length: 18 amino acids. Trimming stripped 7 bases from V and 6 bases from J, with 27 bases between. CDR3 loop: CASTPGWGPRDGSGELFF. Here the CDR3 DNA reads TGTGCCAGCACTCCAGGGTGGGGGCCCAGGGATGGGTCCGGGGAGCTGTTTTTT.

Here the CDR3 DNA reads TGTGCCAGCAGCTTAGAGGGGTCCTATAATTCACCCCTCCACTTT. It codes for CASSLEGSYNSPLHF. J is TRBJ1-6 and V is TRBV7-2; D might be TRBD1 (5 bases). Trimming cost V 1 base and J 1 base, with 5 bases left between them. This CDR3 is 15 amino acids long. Germline V gene sequence: CDR1 SGHTA, CDR2 FQGNSA.

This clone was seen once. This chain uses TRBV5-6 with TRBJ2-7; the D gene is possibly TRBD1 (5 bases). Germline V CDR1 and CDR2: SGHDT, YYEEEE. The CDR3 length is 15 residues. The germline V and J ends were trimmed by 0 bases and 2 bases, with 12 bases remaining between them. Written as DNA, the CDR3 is TGTGCCAGCAGCTTGGGCCAGGGAAATCCCTACGAGCAGTACTTC. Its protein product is CASSLGQGNPYEQYF.

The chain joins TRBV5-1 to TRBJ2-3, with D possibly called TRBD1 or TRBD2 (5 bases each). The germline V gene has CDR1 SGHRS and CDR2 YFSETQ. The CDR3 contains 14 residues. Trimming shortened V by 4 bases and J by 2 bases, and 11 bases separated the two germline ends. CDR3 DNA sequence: TGCGCCAGCAGCCGGGACCAACTCACAGATACGCAGTATTTT. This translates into CASSRDQLTDTQYF.